A single sample gave rise to the 17 T cell receptor beta chains below, sequenced in a study of immune characterization of retroperitoneal liposarcoma. Each CDR3 protein gets one entry after TCRdb re-called the PCR reads with MiXCR. This table holds over 15,000 distinct CDR3 sequences, under 45% found once. Sequencing used blood. The receptor source for this set is a male donor with retroperitoneal liposarcoma.

This clonotype has just a few counts. The chain carries TRBV10-2 and TRBJ2-5, with 7 bases aligning to TRBD2. The CDR3 is 17 amino acids. CDR1 is WSHSY and CDR2 is SAAADI in the germline V gene. V gave up 3 bases and J gave up 1 base; unmatched junction bases: 11. The CDR3 loop reads CASSDPMDGRAQETQYF. The CDR3 nucleotides are TGCGCCAGCAGTGACCCAATGGATGGGAGGGCCCAAGAGACCCAGTACTTC.

This rearrangement joins TRBV6-1 to TRBJ2-5; TRBD2 agrees at 9 bases. Looked up from germline, CDR1 is MNHNS and CDR2 is SASEGT. The CDR3 is 15 amino acids. With V trimmed by 6 bases and J by 11 bases, 16 bases remained unmatched. DNA for the CDR3: TGTGCCAGCAGGGGAGCGGGAGGCCTGAACAATGAGCAGTACTTC. It specifies CASRGAGGLNNEQYF.

This clonotype was observed a handful of times. V is TRBV10-1 and J is TRBJ1-5; D remains ambiguous. Per germline, CDR1 WNHNN and CDR2 SYGVQD (reference sequence). CDR3 length: 14 residues. Between the trimmed V and J ends, which lost 2 bases and 0 bases, there was a span of 5 bases. CDR3 sequence (DNA): TGCGCCAGCAGTGAGGGGTATAGCAATCAGCCCCAGCATTTT. Translation: CASSEGYSNQPQHF.

This clonotype was counted many times. The J gene is TRBJ2-5, the V gene TRBV12-3 or TRBV12-4, with D possibly being TRBD1 (5 bases). The CDR3 runs to 14 residues. Trimming took 3 bases from V and 2 from J, leaving 10 bases between them. CDR3 coding DNA: TGTGCCAGCAGTTTTTCAGGGCAGCAAGAGACCCAGTACTTC. Translation gives CASSFSGQQETQYF.

The chain joins TRBV12-3 or TRBV12-4 to TRBJ2-5; TRBD1 agrees at 8 bases. The DNA matches TRBJ2-1 better at its end, which makes the J call doubtful. The CDR3 extends over 12 amino acids. CDR3 bases: TGTGCCAGCAGTTTAATTGGGACAGGGCAGTTCTTC. Amino acids: CASSLIGTGQFF.

Worth noting for this clonotype: A much larger clone is a single base away; this may be a read error. The rearrangement uses TRBV6-1 and TRBJ2-7; 10 bases are shared with TRBD1. The CDR3 length is 15 residues. J was trimmed by 0 bases and V by 10 bases; bases with no gene match: 9. Germline loops: CDR1 MNHNS, CDR2 SASEGT. The CDR3 sequence is CANKLGQGDSYEQYF. CDR3 bases: TGTGCCAACAAACTTGGACAGGGGGACTCCTACGAGCAGTACTTC.

This clonotype was seen once. The chain recombines TRBV4-3 with TRBJ2-3; D perhaps matches TRBD2 (5 bases). Germline-derived CDR1 and CDR2 are LGHNA and YSLEER. The CDR3 consists of 15 residues. V lost 1 base, J lost 5 bases, and 13 bases lay in between. CDR3 sequence: CASSQGADWGDTQYF. The CDR3 DNA reads TGCGCCAGCAGCCAAGGAGCGGACTGGGGAGATACGCAGTATTTT.

This chain uses TRBV3-1 with TRBJ2-3; no firm D call. Germline V gene lookup returns CDR1 LGHDT and CDR2 YNNKEL (reference sequence). CDR3 length: 11 residues. V lost 2 bases to trimming and J lost 6 bases, with 3 bases between them. The CDR3 bases are TGTGCCAGCAGCCAATGGGATACGCAGTATTTT. It encodes CASSQWDTQYF.

This clonotype occurred a few times. The V call is TRBV6-5, the J call TRBJ2-3, with D unclear. This CDR3 is 12 amino acids long. V lost 2 bases and J 6 bases, leaving 6 bases between the germline ends. Per germline, CDR1 MNHEY and CDR2 SVGAGI. CDR3 loop: CASSYPGDTQYF. CDR3 in DNA: TGTGCCAGCAGTTACCCTGGTGATACGCAGTATTTT.

A remark on this clonotype: This clone may be a read error of a much larger clone one base away. The chain has TRBV7-8 and TRBJ2-7; D gene ambiguous. The tail of the sequence fits TRBJ2-5 better, so the J call may be wrong. Germline CDR1 SGHVS, CDR2 FQNEAQ. The CDR3 length is 14 residues. The CDR3 DNA sequence: TGTGCCAGCAGCTTAGTTGTTATTCAAGAGACCCAGTACTTC. As protein: CASSLVVIQETQYF.

This clonotype qualifies as large. The chain carries TRBV6-1 and TRBJ2-1; the D gene is possibly TRBD2 (6 bases). Germline V gene lookup returns CDR1 MNHNS and CDR2 SASEGT. The CDR3 consists of 13 residues. V dropped 2 bases and J dropped 13 bases, with 15 bases sitting between them. CDR3 nucleotide sequence: TGTGCCAGCAGTGAACGGGAGCAAGAGACCCAGTTCTTC. The encoded protein is CASSEREQETQFF.

This clonotype was picked up many times. Germline is not matched at one junction end, which may reflect a read error. The rearrangement links TRBV7-7 to TRBJ2-3; weak D call: TRBD2 (5 bases). Germline V lookup: CDR1 SSHAT, CDR2 FNYEAQ (reference sequence). The length of the CDR3 is 13 residues. The CDR3 region has the DNA TGTGCTAGCAGCCGGGGTTACACAGATACGCAGTATTTT. Residues: CASSRGYTDTQYF.

A few counts support this clonotype. This chain uses TRBV6-1 with TRBJ2-1; a weak D match, TRBD1 (6 bases). This CDR3 has 16 residues. Looked up from germline, CDR1 is MNHNS and CDR2 is SASEGT. Trimming took off 7 bases at V and 0 bases at J, with 16 bases between the two ends. The CDR3 spells CASNRQVYSSYNEQFF. CDR3 bases: TGTGCCAGCAACCGACAGGTCTACAGCTCCTACAATGAGCAGTTCTTC.

Notes on this clonotype: This CDR3 fails to terminate in the conserved phenylalanine or tryptophan, so it likely reflects a read error. The CDR3 sequence is CASRSEGVAFL. The CDR3 DNA sequence: TGTGCCAGCAGGTCCGAGGGCGTAGCTTTCCTT. The chain couples TRBV7-2 to TRBJ1-1; D not certain. V was clipped by 6 bases and J by 10 bases, with 12 bases between them. Looked up from germline, CDR1 is SGHTA and CDR2 is FQGNSA. The CDR3 is 11 residues long.

V is TRBV6-1 and J is TRBJ2-3; D uncertain. The DNA matches TRBJ2-1 better at its end, which makes the J call doubtful. Per the germline V gene, CDR1 is MNHNS and CDR2 is SASEGT. This CDR3 has 13 amino acids. The CDR3 DNA is TGTGCCAGCAGTGACCCTAGTATGGGTGAGCAGTTCTTC. Its protein product is CASSDPSMGEQFF.

In its sample, this clonotype was seen many times. The rearrangement joins TRBV6-1 to TRBJ2-1; a possible D gene is TRBD2 (7 bases). Per germline, CDR1 MNHNS and CDR2 SASEGT. Trimming took 7 bases from V and 10 from J, leaving 26 bases between them. The CDR3 runs 16 residues. The CDR3 sequence: CASTPPGGSGSREQFF. DNA for the CDR3: TGTGCCAGCACCCCTCCGGGGGGCAGTGGGTCTCGCGAGCAGTTCTTC.

The chain recombines TRBV11-1 with TRBJ1-2; TRBD1 matches 8 bases. With 4 bases clipped from V and 8 bases from J, the junction kept 9 bases outside the gene matches. CDR1 and CDR2 from the germline V gene are SGHAT and FQDESV (reference sequence). CDR3 length: 14 amino acids. CDR3 region: CASSYADRARGYTF. CDR3 sequence (DNA): TGTGCCAGCAGCTACGCGGACAGGGCACGAGGCTACACCTTC. The full variable domain, completed using reference TRBV11-1 and TRBJ1-2, is EAEVAQSPRYKITEKSQAVAFWCDPISGHATLYWYRQILGQGPELLVQFQDESVVDDSQLPKDRFSAERLKGVDSTLKIQPAELGDSAMYLCASSYADRARGYTFGSGTRLTVV.